This paragraph reports one T cell receptor beta chain. Authors' processing steps: By means of reference gene primer amplification, nucleated cell counts were estimated. Some clones are missing from TCRdb's copy, which holds only in-frame ones; the method was immunoSEQ multiplex PCR. The DNA gave D and trimming, while V, J and clone size come from that table. Among about 300,000 clones, about 91% were seen once, and the ten largest hold roughly 6.9%. CDR1 is KGHDR, CDR2 SFDVKD, per germline. V lost 3 bases to trimming and J lost 5 bases; unmatched junction nucleotides: 4. The CDR3 covers 16 residues. This record belongs to a study of blood T cell repertoires in COVID-19. Study summary: From T cells, B-cell-depleted T cells, or PBMCs came the material, which was cDNA or gDNA.

Sequenced input: peripheral blood. The chain carries TRBV24-1 and TRBJ2-1; 12 bases align to TRBD2. The receptor comes from a woman in her 30s who had recovered from COVID-19. For the CDR3, the DNA is TGTGCCACCAGTGATCCCACTAGCGGGGGGAACAATGAGCAGTTCTTC. Its translation is CATSDPTSGGNNEQFF.